The clone carrying this TCR beta chain has at least ten counts. This sample is part of a study of glioma-infiltrating T cells. The CDR3 loop spans 12 amino acids. Germline CDR1 and CDR2: SQVTM and ANQGSEA. The ends lost 6 bases at V and 5 bases at J; junction bases unmatched: 6. TCR alpha and beta CDR3 regions were amplified from RNA using iRepertoire nested multiplex PCR. One entry per CDR3 protein results from TCRdb running MiXCR on the multiplex PCR reads. Among about 110,000 distinct CDR3 sequences listed, 20% to 30% were seen once. This clonotype was sampled from a human donor with low-grade glioma or glioblastoma, undergoing nonglioma brain surgery, or in good health (not recorded which). Sequenced input: glioma tissue, nonneoplastic brain tissue, or PBMCs (not recorded which). This chain connects TRBV29-1 to TRBJ2-5, with 7 bases aligning to TRBD2. The chain's CDR3 is CSVLSGAETQYF. DNA of the CDR3: TGCAGCGTCTTAAGCGGGGCTGAGACCCAGTACTTC.